The 15 T cell receptor beta chains below were found in one sample sequenced in a study of Graves' ophthalmopathy and Graves' hyperthyroidism. Amplification targeted the TCR beta CDR3 regions, with RNA transcripts as the source material. First-round RT-PCR used HTBI primers; second-round multiplex PCR followed. Each CDR3 protein gets one entry after TCRdb re-called the multiplex PCR reads with MiXCR. The sample lists 150,000 to 200,000 distinct CDR3 sequences, around two fifths occurring once. Input material: peripheral blood. The receptors were sampled from a man younger than 40 with Graves' ophthalmopathy.

The sample holds many counts of this clonotype. The genes are TRBV13 and TRBJ1-1; perhaps TRBD1 as D (6 bases). The CDR3 has 15 amino acids. The V and J ends lost 6 bases and 5 bases respectively, with 19 bases between them. The germline V gene encodes CDR1 PRHDT and CDR2 FYEKMQ (reference sequence). CDR3 sequence: CASRPDSSKWTEAFF. The CDR3 DNA sequence: TGTGCCAGCAGACCGGACAGCTCGAAGTGGACTGAAGCTTTCTTT. Full variable domain (rest looked up from reference TRBV13 and TRBJ1-1): AAGVIQSPRHLIKEKRETATLKCYPIPRHDTVYWYQQGPGQDPQFLISFYEKMQSDKGSIPDRFSAQQFSDYHSELNMSSLELGDSALYFCASRPDSSKWTEAFFGQGTRLTVV.

This clonotype was observed at least ten times. The chain has TRBV25-1 and TRBJ2-2; 10 positions agree with TRBD2. CDR1 and CDR2 (germline): MGHDK, SYGVNS. V dropped 4 bases and J dropped 4; count of bases not matched to a gene: 9. The length of the CDR3 is 17 residues. CDR3 coding DNA: TGTGCCAGCAGTGGACTGCTAGCGGGAGCGCCCACCGGGGAGCTGTTTTTT. Residues: CASSGLLAGAPTGELFF.

This clonotype was seen more than once but under ten times. The V gene is TRBV28, the J gene TRBJ2-2; the D is unclear. V lost 3 bases and J lost 1, with 9 bases in between. The germline CDR1 and CDR2 sequences are MDHEN and SYDVKM. The CDR3 has 15 residues. This chain's CDR3 is CASSFMHGNTGELFF. The CDR3 DNA is TGTGCCAGCAGTTTTATGCACGGGAACACCGGGGAGCTGTTTTTT.

The rearrangement uses TRBV6-1 and TRBJ1-1, with TRBD1 matching 11 bases. The CDR3 is 15 amino acids. Per germline, CDR1 MNHNS and CDR2 SASEGT. With 5 bases clipped from V and 4 bases from J, the junction kept 6 bases outside the gene matches. CDR3 region: CASSPGQGATTEAFF. As DNA, the CDR3 is TGTGCCAGCAGTCCCGGACAGGGGGCGACCACTGAAGCTTTCTTT.

This clonotype appeared many times. The chain has TRBV27 and TRBJ1-5, with 12 bases lining up with TRBD1. Per the germline V gene, CDR1 is MNHEY and CDR2 is SMNVEV (reference sequence). The CDR3 is 19 amino acids. The junction had 20 bases not matched to a gene; V was cut back by 5 bases and J by 9 bases. The CDR3 region is CASSLCRIRDRGLGLPQHF. CDR3 bases: TGTGCCAGCAGTCTCTGCCGCATACGGGACAGGGGGCTTGGGCTGCCCCAGCATTTT.

This clonotype was recorded many times. This chain uses TRBV29-1 with TRBJ2-2; D perhaps matches TRBD2 (6 bases). This CDR3 is 15 amino acids long. The germline V gene has CDR1 SQVTM and CDR2 ANQGSEA. Trimming pared 7 bases from V and 0 bases from J, leaving 15 bases between. The CDR3 nucleotides read TGCAGCGCATGGGGTGCGGGACCGAACACCGGGGAGCTGTTTTTT. It yields the protein CSAWGAGPNTGELFF.

This clonotype has a single count. This chain joins TRBV28 and TRBJ2-5, with 7 bases lining up with TRBD1. V gave up 3 bases and J gave up 3 bases; unmatched junction bases: 7. Germline V lookup: CDR1 MDHEN, CDR2 SYDVKM. This CDR3 is 15 amino acids long. CDR3 sequence: CASSFFRTGEETQYF. CDR3 DNA: TGTGCCAGCAGTTTTTTCCGTACAGGGGAAGAGACCCAGTACTTC.

This sequence joins TRBV20-1 and TRBJ1-6; no clear D gene. V was pared by 0 bases and J by 0 bases, with 9 bases between. The CDR3 length is 16 residues. Germline V gives CDR1 DFQATT, CDR2 SNEGSKA (reference sequence). CDR3 sequence: CSARDPGGSYNSPLHF. CDR3 DNA: TGCAGTGCTAGAGATCCCGGCGGCTCCTATAATTCACCCCTCCACTTT.

This clonotype has ten or more counts. The V gene is TRBV24-1, the J gene TRBJ1-2, with D unresolved. The germline CDR1 and CDR2 sequences are KGHDR and SFDVKD. This CDR3 is 11 amino acids long. V was pared by 5 bases and J by 2 bases, with 2 bases between. The CDR3 nucleotides are TGTGCCACCAGTGCCAACTATGGCTACACCTTC. It translates to CATSANYGYTF.

This clonotype was found many times. The CDR3, as DNA: TGCAGCGTTGTAAAAGGGGGCACTGAAGCTTTCTTT. Its translation is CSVVKGGTEAFF. This chain joins TRBV29-1 and TRBJ1-1, with D tentatively TRBD1 (6 bases). Germline CDR1 is SQVTM and CDR2 is ANQGSEA. V lost 4 bases and J lost 4, with 10 bases in between. The CDR3 is 12 amino acids.

The chain uses TRBV6-2 or TRBV6-3 and TRBJ1-1; TRBD1 aligns across 7 bases. Germline V lookup: CDR1 MNHEY, CDR2 SVGEGT. CDR3 length: 18 amino acids. Germline trimming cut 0 bases from V and 1 base from J; bases unmatched to any gene: 11. For the CDR3, the DNA is TGTGCCAGCAGTTACTCGACCCCGACAGGGCTCGGGAACACTGAAGCTTTCTTT. It is translated as CASSYSTPTGLGNTEAFF.

The chain employs TRBV20-1 and TRBJ2-5, with unresolved D. V gave up 3 bases and J gave up 10 bases, with 15 bases separating them. Germline CDR1 reads DFQATT; CDR2 reads SNEGSKA (reference sequence). The CDR3 consists of 12 residues. In DNA form, the CDR3 reads TGCAGTGCTAGTAGGGCCTCCAAGAACCAGTACTTC. Translation: CSASRASKNQYF.

This clonotype was recorded many times. The rearrangement joins TRBV6-1 to TRBJ1-5; TRBD1 agrees at 8 bases. The CDR3 consists of 13 residues. Losses at the gene ends were 6 bases for V and 5 bases for J; bases not matched to a gene: 3. Germline V gene data show CDR1 as MNHNS and CDR2 as SASEGT. CDR3 residues: CASSLQGDQPQHF. Written as DNA, the CDR3 is TGTGCCAGCAGCCTACAGGGGGATCAGCCCCAGCATTTT.

At least ten counts were recorded for this clonotype. The chain recombines TRBV11-1 with TRBJ2-2, with 8 bases matching TRBD2. J was trimmed by 2 bases and V by 4 bases; bases with no gene match: 6. The CDR3 loop spans 16 amino acids. Germline CDR1 and CDR2: SGHAT and FQDESV (reference sequence). CDR3 sequence: CASSSTLADNTGELFF. The CDR3 DNA sequence: TGTGCCAGCAGCTCCACACTAGCGGACAACACCGGGGAGCTGTTTTTT.

The genes are TRBV7-9 and TRBJ2-7, with D perhaps TRBD2 (5 bases). The CDR3 has 13 residues. The ends were cut back, 3 bases at V and 6 bases at J, with 12 bases in the middle. The germline V gene encodes CDR1 SEHNR and CDR2 FQNEAQ (reference sequence). In nucleotides, the CDR3 is TGTGCCAGCAGCTTTGAGGGCGGCGCCGAGCAGTACTTC. Translation gives CASSFEGGAEQYF.